These 20 T cell receptor beta chains were sequenced from one sample in a study of shared clonotypes between healthy human individuals. Positive CCR7 selection of CD45RO-negative cells yielded the naive CD8 cells, and terminally differentiated effector memory CD45RA+ cells were excluded. TCRdb's table, derived via immunoSEQ multiplex PCR, lists solely in-frame clones and lacks some. The table shows more than 500,000 clones, with approximately 95% occurring only once. Sequenced input: naive CD8+ T cells sorted from blood. Every receptor here comes from a woman under 40 in good health.

This clone was recorded once. Here the CDR3 DNA reads TGTGCCAGCAGTAGCCAGACTAGCGGTAATTACAATGAGCAGTTCTTC. Amino acid sequence: CASSSQTSGNYNEQFF. The genes are TRBV27 and TRBJ2-1; TRBD2 matches 9 bases. The CDR3 extends over 16 amino acids. Germline CDR1 and CDR2: MNHEY and SMNVEV (reference sequence). V trimming: 5 bases; J trimming: 4 bases; junction bases outside the gene matches: 9.

The chain joins TRBV19 to TRBJ2-2; D remains ambiguous. The germline V and J ends were trimmed by 8 bases and 7 bases, with 17 bases remaining between them. The CDR3 consists of 14 residues. The V gene's germline CDR1 is LNHDA and CDR2 SQIVND (reference sequence). The CDR3 coding sequence is TGTGCCAGTGAAGTATCTCCGGGTGGCGGGGAGCTGTTTTTT. Its translation is CASEVSPGGGELFF.

The rearrangement links TRBV5-5 to TRBJ2-7, with unresolved D. The CDR3 totals 12 residues. In germline, CDR1 is SGHKS, CDR2 YYEKEE (reference sequence). V was cut by 3 bases and J by 7 bases, with 11 bases left in between. CDR3 residues: CASSYGFSEQYF. The CDR3 region has the DNA TGTGCCAGCAGCTACGGGTTCTCGGAGCAGTACTTC.

This clone was detected a few times. V and J are TRBV28 and TRBJ1-6; tentative D call: TRBD1 (6 bases). With 4 bases removed from V and 7 bases from J, the gap between germline ends came to 14 bases. CDR3 length: 15 amino acids. Germline values: CDR1 MDHEN, CDR2 SYDVKM. Written as DNA, the CDR3 is TGTGCCAGCAGTTGGACCAGGGGTCGGAATTCACCCCTCCACTTT. Its protein product is CASSWTRGRNSPLHF.

The V call is TRBV27, the J call TRBJ2-3; weak D call: TRBD1 (6 bases). Germline V gene sequence: CDR1 MNHEY, CDR2 SMNVEV (reference sequence). V gave up 8 bases and J gave up 9 bases, with 18 bases separating them. The CDR3 consists of 13 residues. The CDR3 here is CASGLDSRQTQYF. CDR3 DNA: TGTGCCAGCGGGTTGGACAGCCGGCAGACGCAGTATTTT.

The gene calls are TRBV4-1 and TRBJ2-1; TRBD1 agrees at 8 bases. The V and J ends lost 1 base and 10 bases, in that order; junction bases with no gene match: 9. CDR1 and CDR2 (germline): MGHRA, YSYEKL. The CDR3 loop spans 15 amino acids. In DNA form, the CDR3 reads TGCGCCAGCAGCCAAGTGGCGGCCAGGGGGCACGAGCAGTTCTTC. This translates into CASSQVAARGHEQFF.

The gene calls are TRBV5-1 and TRBJ2-1, with D uncertain. CDR1 and CDR2 from the germline V gene are SGHRS and YFSETQ. CDR3 length equals 17 residues. V was cut by 0 bases and J by 3 bases, with 16 bases left in between. CDR3 bases: TGCGCCAGCAGCTTGGAGCCTCACGGGCGGTTCTACAATGAGCAGTTCTTC. Amino acid sequence: CASSLEPHGRFYNEQFF. The full variable domain, completed using reference TRBV5-1 and TRBJ2-1, is KAGVTQTPRYLIKTRGQQVTLSCSPISGHRSVSWYQQTPGQGLQFLFEYFSETQRNKGNFPGRFSGRQFSNSRSEMNVSTLELGDSALYLCASSLEPHGRFYNEQFFGPGTRLTVL.

The gene calls are TRBV19 and TRBJ2-1; TRBD1 aligns across 9 bases. Germline V lookup: CDR1 LNHDA, CDR2 SQIVND (reference sequence). The CDR3 has 15 amino acids. V was clipped by 3 bases and J by 2 bases; unmatched bases: 2. CDR3 sequence reads: CASSIGTGPYNEQFF. Here the CDR3 DNA reads TGTGCCAGTAGTATCGGGACAGGGCCCTACAATGAGCAGTTCTTC.

The chain is built from TRBV27 and TRBJ2-1, with 8 bases aligning to TRBD2. V was pared by 2 bases and J by 9 bases, with 6 bases of the junction left unmatched. The CDR3 extends over 14 amino acids. Germline assignment: CDR1 MNHEY and CDR2 SMNVEV (reference sequence). The CDR3 DNA reads as TGTGCCAGCAGTTTACTCGGGACTAGAGGTGAGCAGTTCTTC. This translates into CASSLLGTRGEQFF.

V is TRBV27 and J is TRBJ2-1, with 8 positions matching TRBD2. Germline V lookup: CDR1 MNHEY, CDR2 SMNVEV (reference sequence). V trimming: 5 bases; J trimming: 8 bases; junction bases outside the gene matches: 11. This CDR3 spans 15 amino acids. The CDR3 here is CASSLQGLGDHEQFF. For the CDR3, the DNA is TGTGCCAGCAGTCTACAGGGACTAGGGGATCATGAGCAGTTCTTC.

CDR3 in amino acids: CASSELWPTGGELFF. CDR3 bases: TGTGCCAGCAGTGAACTTTGGCCCACCGGCGGGGAGCTGTTTTTT. V is TRBV25-1 and J is TRBJ2-2; D is unresolved. Germline V gene data show CDR1 as MGHDK and CDR2 as SYGVNS. This CDR3 region has 15 residues. V was pared by 2 bases and J by 7 bases, with 14 bases between.

In its sample, this clone was seen a few times. This rearrangement joins TRBV5-1 to TRBJ1-2; D possibly corresponds to TRBD1 (5 bases). The CDR3 sequence is 12 residues long. Germline V gene lookup returns CDR1 SGHRS and CDR2 YFSETQ. Trimming removed 5 bases at V and 3 bases at J, with 8 bases between. The CDR3 coding sequence is TGCGCCAGCAGTCAAGGGGACTATGGCTACACCTTC. Its protein is CASSQGDYGYTF.

The rearrangement links TRBV6-5 to TRBJ1-1; D possibly corresponds to TRBD1 (6 bases). Germline V CDR1 and CDR2: MNHEY, SVGAGI. V lost 2 bases and J lost 3, with 10 bases in between. The CDR3 covers 14 residues. CDR3 DNA: TGTGCCAGCAGTTACGGGGGGCAGCACACTGAAGCTTTCTTT. Protein sequence: CASSYGGQHTEAFF.

The CDR3 DNA reads as TGCGCCAGCAGCTTGGCTTCTAGCGGGAGTGACCCCTACAATGAGCAGTTCTTC. Protein: CASSLASSGSDPYNEQFF. The chain joins TRBV5-1 to TRBJ2-1; 10 bases are a match to TRBD2. V trimming: 0 bases; J trimming: 2 bases; junction bases outside the gene matches: 8. Germline lookup yields CDR1 SGHRS and CDR2 YFSETQ. The CDR3 runs to 18 residues. Supplemented by reference TRBV5-1 and TRBJ2-1, the full variable domain reads KAGVTQTPRYLIKTRGQQVTLSCSPISGHRSVSWYQQTPGQGLQFLFEYFSETQRNKGNFPGRFSGRQFSNSRSEMNVSTLELGDSALYLCASSLASSGSDPYNEQFFGPGTRLTVL.

The V gene is TRBV19, the J gene TRBJ2-7; weak D call: TRBD2 (5 bases). Per germline, CDR1 LNHDA and CDR2 SQIVND (reference sequence). V lost 5 bases and J lost 6, with 14 bases in between. This CDR3 is 13 amino acids long. The CDR3 reads CASSEAVRGEQYF. CDR3 nucleotide sequence: TGTGCCAGTAGTGAAGCGGTCCGTGGCGAGCAGTACTTC.

This chain links TRBV2 with TRBJ2-7; D remains unclear. Germline CDR1 is SNHLY and CDR2 is FYNNEI. Trimming shortened V by 2 bases and J by 3 bases, and 5 bases separated the two germline ends. The CDR3 totals 12 residues. The CDR3 loop reads CASSELGYEQYF. In DNA form, the CDR3 reads TGTGCCAGCAGTGAACTGGGCTACGAGCAGTACTTC.

The chain combines TRBV13 with TRBJ2-5, with 9 bases that match TRBD2. The CDR3 extends over 17 amino acids. Unmatched junction bases numbered 14, after V lost 4 bases and J lost 5 bases. Germline values: CDR1 PRHDT, CDR2 FYEKMQ (reference sequence). Written as DNA, the CDR3 is TGTGCCAGCAGCTCCAAGAGGGATAGCGGGAGAGGGGAGACCCAGTACTTC. Protein sequence: CASSSKRDSGRGETQYF. The full variable domain, in which reference TRBV13 and TRBJ2-5 provide the parts outside the CDR3, is AAGVIQSPRHLIKEKRETATLKCYPIPRHDTVYWYQQGPGQDPQFLISFYEKMQSDKGSIPDRFSAQQFSDYHSELNMSSLELGDSALYFCASSSKRDSGRGETQYFGPGTRLLVL.

The chain has TRBV28 and TRBJ1-2, with 8 bases aligning to TRBD1. The V segment lost 3 bases and the J segment 3 bases; nucleotides outside the gene matches: 9. From germline, CDR1 is MDHEN and CDR2 SYDVKM. The CDR3 is 16 residues long. The CDR3: CASSFAGGAGDYGYTF. The CDR3 DNA reads TGTGCCAGCAGTTTTGCAGGGGGCGCGGGGGACTATGGCTACACCTTC.

The chain links TRBV13 to TRBJ2-5; 8 bases are shared with TRBD2. The CDR3 is 15 amino acids. CDR1 and CDR2 from the germline V gene are PRHDT and FYEKMQ (reference sequence). Germline trimming cut 1 base from V and 4 bases from J; bases unmatched to any gene: 5. The CDR3 DNA follows: TGTGCCAGCAGCTTAGATGGGACTAGTGTAGAGACCCAGTACTTC. This translates into CASSLDGTSVETQYF.

The J gene is TRBJ1-4, the V gene TRBV28, with TRBD1 as a possible D gene (5 bases). V was clipped by 0 bases and J by 7 bases, with 9 bases between them. This CDR3 spans 14 amino acids. Germline V gene data show CDR1 as MDHEN and CDR2 as SYDVKM. The CDR3, as DNA: TGTGCCAGCAGTTTATGGGGGGGGAGTGAAAAACTGTTTTTT. Residues: CASSLWGGSEKLFF.